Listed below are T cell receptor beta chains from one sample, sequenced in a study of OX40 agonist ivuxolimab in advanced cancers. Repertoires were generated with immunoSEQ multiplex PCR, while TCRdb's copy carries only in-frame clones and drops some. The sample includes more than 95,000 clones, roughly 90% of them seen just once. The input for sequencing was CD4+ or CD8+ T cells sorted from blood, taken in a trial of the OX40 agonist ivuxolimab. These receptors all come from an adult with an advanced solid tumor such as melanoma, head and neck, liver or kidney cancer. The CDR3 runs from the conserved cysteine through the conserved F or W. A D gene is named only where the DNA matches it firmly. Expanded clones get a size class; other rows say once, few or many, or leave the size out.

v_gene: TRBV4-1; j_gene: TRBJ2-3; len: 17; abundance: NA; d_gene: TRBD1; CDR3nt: TGCGCCAGCAGGTCCGCCGCCACAGGGGGCTGGAAGGATACGCAGTATTTT; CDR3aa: CASRSAATGGWKDTQYF
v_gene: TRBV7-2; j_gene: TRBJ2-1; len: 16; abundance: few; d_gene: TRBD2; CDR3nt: TGTGCCAGCAGCATCTCACCTACTAGCGGGGGGAATGAGCAGTTCTTC; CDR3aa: CASSISPTSGGNEQFF
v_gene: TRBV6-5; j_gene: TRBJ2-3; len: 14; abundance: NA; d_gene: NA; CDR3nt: TGTGCCAGCAGCCAGGGAACGGGGCCAAATACGCAGTATTTT; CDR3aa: CASSQGTGPNTQYF
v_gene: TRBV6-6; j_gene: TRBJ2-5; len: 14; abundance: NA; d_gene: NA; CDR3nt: TGTGCCAGCAGTTCGAAGGTCCGCTGGGAGACCCAGTACTTC; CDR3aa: CASSSKVRWETQYF
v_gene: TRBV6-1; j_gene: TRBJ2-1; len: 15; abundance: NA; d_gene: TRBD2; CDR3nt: TGTGCCAGCAAGGCCCCTGGGACTAGCGTTAGTGAGCAGTTCTTC; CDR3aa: CASKAPGTSVSEQFF
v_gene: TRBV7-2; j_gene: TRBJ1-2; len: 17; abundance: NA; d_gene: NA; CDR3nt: TGTGCCAGCAGCCTGCACAGGGATCGGGGCGCTAACTATGGCTACACCTTC; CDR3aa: CASSLHRDRGANYGYTF
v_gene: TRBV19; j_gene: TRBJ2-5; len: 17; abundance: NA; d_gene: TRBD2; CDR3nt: TGTGCCAGTAGTATAGATCCTAGCGGGGGGCCCCAAGAGACCCAGTACTTC; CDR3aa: CASSIDPSGGPQETQYF
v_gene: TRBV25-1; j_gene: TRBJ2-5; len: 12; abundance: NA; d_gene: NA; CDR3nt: TGTGCCAGCAGAGGGGCGGCAGAGACCCAGTACTTC; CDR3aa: CASRGAAETQYF
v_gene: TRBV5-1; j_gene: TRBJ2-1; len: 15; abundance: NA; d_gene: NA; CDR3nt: TGCGCCAGCAGCTTCTCTAGGGGGGGTTACAATGAGCAGTTCTTC; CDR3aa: CASSFSRGGYNEQFF
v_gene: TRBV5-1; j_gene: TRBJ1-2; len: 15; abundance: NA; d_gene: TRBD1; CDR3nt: TGCGCCAGCAGCTTGGCGAAAGGACAGGGAGGCGGCTACACCTTC; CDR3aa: CASSLAKGQGGGYTF
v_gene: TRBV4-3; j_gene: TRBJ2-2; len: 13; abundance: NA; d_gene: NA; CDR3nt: TGCGCCAGCAGCCAAGATAGCTTCGGGGAGCTGTTTTTT; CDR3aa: CASSQDSFGELFF
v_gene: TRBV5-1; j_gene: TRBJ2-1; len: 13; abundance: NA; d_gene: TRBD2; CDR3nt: TGCGCCAGCAGCCCTAGCGGGGGGAATGAGCAGTTCTTC; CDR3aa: CASSPSGGNEQFF
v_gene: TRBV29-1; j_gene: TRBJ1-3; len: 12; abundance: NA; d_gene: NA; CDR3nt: TGCAGCGTTTTGAGCTCTGGAAACACCATATATTTT; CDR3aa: CSVLSSGNTIYF
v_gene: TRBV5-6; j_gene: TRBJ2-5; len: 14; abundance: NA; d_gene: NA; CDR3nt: TGTGCCAGCAGCTTGTGGCAGGGTTGGGAGACCCAGTACTTC; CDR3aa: CASSLWQGWETQYF
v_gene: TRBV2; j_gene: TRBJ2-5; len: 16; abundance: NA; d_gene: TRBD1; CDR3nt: TGTGCCAGCAGTGAAGCGCCCGGCAGGGGGCAAGAGACCCAGTACTTC; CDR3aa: CASSEAPGRGQETQYF
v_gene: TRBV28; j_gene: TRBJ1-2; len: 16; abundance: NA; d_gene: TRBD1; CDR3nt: TGTGCCAGCAGTCAACTATCAGGGACAGGCTCGAAGGGCTACACCTTC; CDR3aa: CASSQLSGTGSKGYTF
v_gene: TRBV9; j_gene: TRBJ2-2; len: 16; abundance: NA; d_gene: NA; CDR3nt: TGTGCCAGCAGCGTCCACCGGTTCGCGAACACCGGGGAGCTGTTTTTT; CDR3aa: CASSVHRFANTGELFF
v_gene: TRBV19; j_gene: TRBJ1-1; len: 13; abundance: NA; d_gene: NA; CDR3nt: TGTGCCAGTAGTACCTCTCAGAAGCCTGAAGCTTTCTTT; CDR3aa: CASSTSQKPEAFF